Below, 32 T cell receptor beta chains from the same sample are listed, as sequenced in a study of cytomegalovirus exposure and HLA in healthy donors. Amplification used 60 Vbeta primers and 13 Jbeta primers. Repertoires were generated with immunoSEQ multiplex PCR, while TCRdb's copy carries only in-frame clones and drops some. The sample holds about 160,000 clones. Sequencing was done on a sample of PBMCs. These receptors were taken from a woman in her sixties in good health and CMV-seronegative.

The V gene is TRBV11-2, the J gene TRBJ1-1; a weak D match, TRBD1 (5 bases). V lost 4 bases to trimming and J lost 5 bases, with 11 bases between them. This CDR3 is built from 13 residues. CDR1 and CDR2 (germline): SGHAT, FQNNGV. CDR3 bases: TGTGCCAGCAGCTCTCAGGGAGGAACTGAAGCTTTCTTT. It yields the protein CASSSQGGTEAFF.

The V call is TRBV6-5, the J call TRBJ1-1; 7 bases align to TRBD1. The J segment lost 4 bases and the V segment lost 4 bases, leaving 0 bases of the junction unmatched. The CDR3 has 12 amino acids. The germline V gene encodes CDR1 MNHEY and CDR2 SVGAGI. In DNA, the CDR3 is TGTGCCAGCAGTTCAGGGGGCACTGAAGCTTTCTTT. Protein sequence: CASSSGGTEAFF.

This rearrangement joins TRBV7-2 to TRBJ1-1; D uncertain. The V gene lost 2 bases and the J gene lost 0 bases, with 4 bases spanning the gap. Germline lookup yields CDR1 SGHTA and CDR2 FQGNSA. The CDR3 is 13 residues long. CDR3 nucleotide sequence: TGTGCCAGCAGCTTACCTCTGAACACTGAAGCTTTCTTT. Translation: CASSLPLNTEAFF.

The V gene is TRBV5-1, the J gene TRBJ1-2, with 9 nucleotides matching TRBD1. Germline lookup yields CDR1 SGHRS and CDR2 YFSETQ. Trimming cost V 4 bases and J 4 bases; bases outside gene matches: 8. The CDR3 extends over 15 amino acids. The CDR3 region is CASSPERQGGYGYTF. CDR3 nucleotide sequence: TGCGCCAGCAGCCCGGAGAGACAGGGGGGCTATGGCTACACCTTC.

The V gene is TRBV6-5, the J gene TRBJ1-4; 9 bases match TRBD1. The CDR3 has 15 residues. CDR1 is MNHEY, CDR2 SVGAGI, per germline. V gave up 6 bases and J gave up 5 bases; unmatched junction bases: 7. CDR3 residues: CASSRAGTGNEKLFF. CDR3 nucleotides: TGTGCCAGCAGCCGAGCCGGGACAGGGAATGAAAAACTGTTTTTT.

V usage is TRBV5-1 and J usage is TRBJ1-2, with a possible D match to TRBD1 (5 bases). Trimming left V 6 bases short and J 3 bases short, with 15 bases between. The CDR3 runs 14 residues. Germline V CDR1 and CDR2: SGHRS, YFSETQ. CDR3 residues: CASTPGGVYYGYTF. In DNA form, the CDR3 reads TGCGCCAGCACCCCTGGAGGGGTGTACTATGGCTACACCTTC.

CDR3 protein: CAGSSGRGNEQFF. CDR3 coding DNA: TGTGCCGGTTCTAGCGGGAGGGGTAATGAGCAGTTCTTC. The genes are TRBV30 and TRBJ2-1, with TRBD2 matching 12 bases. The length of the CDR3 is 13 residues. CDR1 is GTSNPN and CDR2 is SVGIG in the germline V gene (reference sequence). V lost 8 bases, J lost 7 bases, and 6 bases stayed unmatched.

This chain uses TRBV6-6 with TRBJ2-2; D unresolved. The germline V gene encodes CDR1 MNHNY and CDR2 SVGAGI (reference sequence). Trimming shortened V by 4 bases and J by 0 bases, and 9 bases separated the two germline ends. This CDR3 spans 15 amino acids. The CDR3 is CASSLNRPNTGELFF. The CDR3 DNA reads TGTGCCAGCAGTTTGAACAGACCGAACACCGGGGAGCTGTTTTTT.

About this clone itself: Compared with germline, one end of the junction differs, possibly owing to a read error. The J gene is TRBJ1-2, the V gene TRBV15, with D perhaps matching TRBD1 (6 bases). Germline assignment: CDR1 LNHNV and CDR2 YYDKDF (reference sequence). This CDR3 contains 12 residues. CDR3 in DNA: TGTGCCACCAGCTTTGGCGGGGGGCAGGATGACTTC. Translated, it gives CATSFGGGQDDF.

Written as DNA, the CDR3 is TGTGCCAGCAGCGCTGACAGGTCTGGGGAAAAACTGTTTTTT. Translation: CASSADRSGEKLFF. This chain links TRBV5-6 with TRBJ1-4; D possibly corresponds to TRBD1 (6 bases). V lost 4 bases and J 8 bases, leaving 15 bases between the germline ends. Germline CDR1 and CDR2: SGHDT and YYEEEE. CDR3 length: 14 amino acids.

The V call is TRBV10-1, the J call TRBJ2-2, with D possibly TRBD2 on 6 matching bases. Trimming stripped 10 bases from V and 7 bases from J, with 13 bases between. The CDR3 spans 12 residues. CDR1 and CDR2 from the germline V gene are WNHNN and SYGVQD (reference sequence). The chain's CDR3 is CATGRGIGELFF. The DNA for the CDR3 is TGCGCCACCGGGCGGGGAATCGGGGAGCTGTTTTTT.

The CDR3 protein is CASSLWAASGNTIYF. The CDR3 DNA sequence: TGTGCCAGCAGCTTATGGGCTGCCTCTGGAAACACCATATATTTT. The chain has TRBV7-2 and TRBJ1-3; D remains unclear. V was trimmed by 2 bases and J by 0 bases, leaving 8 bases between them. This CDR3 spans 15 amino acids. From germline, CDR1 is SGHTA and CDR2 FQGNSA.

V gene TRBV20-1 combines with J gene TRBJ1-2; no clear D. Trimming shortened V by 5 bases and J by 8 bases, and 12 bases separated the two germline ends. This CDR3 is 11 amino acids long. Per the germline V gene, CDR1 is DFQATT and CDR2 is SNEGSKA (reference sequence). This chain's CDR3 is CSALPSLGYTF. Here the CDR3 DNA reads TGCAGTGCTCTACCGAGCCTAGGCTACACCTTC.

This rearrangement joins TRBV5-4 to TRBJ1-2; TRBD1 matches 7 bases. Germline CDR1 SGHNT, CDR2 YYREEE (reference sequence). Germline trimming cut 5 bases from V and 5 bases from J; bases unmatched to any gene: 9. There are 14 residues in the CDR3. The CDR3, as DNA: TGTGCCAGCAGACCCGGGACAGCCCCTTATGGCTACACCTTC. Translated: CASRPGTAPYGYTF.

Comments on this clone: This specimen includes other DNA sequences encoding the same CDR3. The rearrangement links TRBV2 to TRBJ1-5, with TRBD1 matching over 10 bases. The junction had 3 bases not matched to a gene; V was cut back by 6 bases and J by 7 bases. Germline CDR1 is SNHLY and CDR2 is FYNNEI. The CDR3 covers 13 residues. CDR3 amino acids: CASRGTGEQPQHF. In DNA form, the CDR3 reads TGTGCCAGCAGGGGGACAGGGGAACAGCCCCAGCATTTT.

The genes are TRBV5-1 and TRBJ2-3; 11 nucleotides agree with TRBD2. The V gene end was trimmed by 2 bases and the J gene end by 6 bases; junction bases not matched to a gene: 5. This CDR3 is 15 amino acids long. Germline-derived CDR1 and CDR2 are SGHRS and YFSETQ. The CDR3 is CASSFNSGGGDTQYF. The DNA of the CDR3 is TGCGCCAGCAGCTTTAATAGCGGGGGGGGCGATACGCAGTATTTT.

The chain employs TRBV29-1 and TRBJ1-5; D perhaps matches TRBD1 (5 bases). Germline loops: CDR1 SQVTM, CDR2 ANQGSEA. Deletions cut 4 bases from V and 10 bases from J, with 17 bases between. This CDR3 has 13 amino acids. CDR3 sequence reads: CSVVVQGIGPQHF. The CDR3 DNA follows: TGCAGCGTTGTCGTGCAGGGAATAGGCCCCCAGCATTTT.

This chain connects TRBV7-9 to TRBJ2-7; 10 positions match TRBD1. The CDR3 runs 15 residues. Looked up from germline, CDR1 is SEHNR and CDR2 is FQNEAQ (reference sequence). The V and J ends lost 3 bases and 3 bases, in that order; junction bases with no gene match: 5. The CDR3: CASSFKGTGDYEQYF. The CDR3 DNA reads TGTGCCAGCAGCTTTAAGGGGACAGGGGACTACGAGCAGTACTTC.

As regards this clone: The identical CDR3 is also encoded by other nucleotide sequences in the sample. This chain connects TRBV20-1 to TRBJ2-7; TRBD2 is a possible D gene (6 bases). CDR1 DFQATT and CDR2 SNEGSKA come from the germline V gene (reference sequence). The V end lost 3 bases, the J end lost 3 bases, and 6 bases lay between the germline ends. The length of the CDR3 is 11 residues. The CDR3 DNA reads as TGCAGTGCTAGGCGGGGCTACGAGCAGTACTTC. The encoded protein is CSARRGYEQYF.

The CDR3 sequence is CASSSSGAYTDTQYF. The CDR3 nucleotides are TGTGCCAGCAGTTCCTCGGGGGCTTACACAGATACGCAGTATTTT. The V and J genes are TRBV6-5 and TRBJ2-3, with D perhaps matching TRBD1 or TRBD2 (6 bases each). V was trimmed by 4 bases and J by 2 bases, leaving 13 bases between them. CDR3 size: 15 residues. Per germline, CDR1 MNHEY and CDR2 SVGAGI.

A remark on this clone: This specimen includes other DNA sequences encoding the same CDR3. The V call is TRBV19, the J call TRBJ1-1, with TRBD1 as a possible D gene (5 bases). Trimming pared 3 bases from V and 2 bases from J, leaving 7 bases between. Germline V gene sequence: CDR1 LNHDA, CDR2 SQIVND (reference sequence). The CDR3 contains 13 residues. The CDR3 region has the DNA TGTGCCAGTAGTATCGGGGGTAACACTGAAGCTTTCTTT. Protein: CASSIGGNTEAFF.

This rearrangement joins TRBV4-2 to TRBJ2-5, with a possible D match to TRBD2 (5 bases). The CDR3 has 14 residues. CDR1 LGHNA and CDR2 YNFKEQ come from the germline V gene. V was clipped by 4 bases and J by 1 base, with 10 bases between them. CDR3 bases: TGTGCCAGCAGCCCCCGACTATCCCAAGAGACCCAGTACTTC. Residues: CASSPRLSQETQYF.

This rearrangement joins TRBV5-4 to TRBJ2-7; TRBD2 agrees at 8 bases. Germline CDR1 SGHNT, CDR2 YYREEE (reference sequence). V lost 1 base and J lost 6; bases outside the gene matches: 9. The CDR3 contains 15 residues. In DNA, the CDR3 is TGTGCCAGCAGCTTGACTAGCGGAAAGCCCCTCGAGCAGTACTTC. It encodes CASSLTSGKPLEQYF.

V is TRBV6-5 and J is TRBJ2-1; 7 bases line up with TRBD2. CDR1 is MNHEY, CDR2 SVGAGI, per germline. Trimming at V came to 6 bases and at J to 7 bases, leaving 6 bases not matched to a gene. This CDR3 has 13 residues. CDR3 nucleotides: TGTGCCAGCAGGGAAGGCGGGAGTAATGAGCAGTTCTTC. Translation: CASREGGSNEQFF.

The V call is TRBV7-3, the J call TRBJ2-3; 12 bases agree with TRBD2. The germline V gene has CDR1 SGHTA and CDR2 FQGTGA. V trimming: 5 bases; J trimming: 2 bases; junction bases outside the gene matches: 5. This CDR3 has 16 residues. The CDR3 sequence is CASSRTSGTYTDTQYF. DNA for the CDR3: TGTGCCAGCAGCCGGACTAGCGGGACGTACACAGATACGCAGTATTTT.

This rearrangement joins TRBV29-1 to TRBJ1-2, with TRBD1 matching 9 bases. CDR3 length: 12 amino acids. Germline values: CDR1 SQVTM, CDR2 ANQGSEA. V shed 5 bases, J shed 5 bases, and the junction held 3 bases outside the gene matches. The DNA for the CDR3 is TGCAGCGTTTCGGACAGGGGATATGGCTACACCTTC. Its translation is CSVSDRGYGYTF.

The J gene is TRBJ1-1, the V gene TRBV10-3; D is perhaps TRBD1 (5 bases). CDR3 length: 15 residues. V was cut by 3 bases and J by 1 base, with 12 bases left in between. Germline CDR1 is ENHRY and CDR2 is SYGVKD. The CDR3 reads CAISENRQGNTEAFF. The CDR3 DNA is TGTGCCATCAGTGAAAATAGGCAGGGGAACACTGAAGCTTTCTTT.

The CDR3 DNA follows: TGTGCCACCAGCAGATCTGGGACTAGCGGATACGAGCAGTACTTC. This encodes CATSRSGTSGYEQYF. The V call is TRBV15, the J call TRBJ2-7; 11 nucleotides match TRBD2. Germline V gene data show CDR1 as LNHNV and CDR2 as YYDKDF (reference sequence). Unmatched junction bases numbered 4, after V lost 2 bases and J lost 4 bases. The CDR3 has 15 amino acids.

The J gene is TRBJ2-5, the V gene TRBV7-3; 7 bases map to TRBD2. The V gene end was trimmed by 4 bases and the J gene end by 5 bases; junction bases not matched to a gene: 7. The CDR3 has 14 residues. Germline V CDR1 and CDR2: SGHTA, FQGTGA. The CDR3 DNA reads TGTGCCAGCAGCTGGGGCGGGAGTGATGAGACCCAGTACTTC. Residues: CASSWGGSDETQYF.

The rearrangement links TRBV4-1 to TRBJ1-1, with TRBD1 matching 9 bases. The CDR3 spans 15 residues. The V gene end was trimmed by 4 bases and the J gene end by 1 base; junction bases not matched to a gene: 4. Germline CDR1 is MGHRA and CDR2 is YSYEKL. In nucleotides, the CDR3 is TGCGCCAGCAGCCGGGGACAGGGAAGGAACACTGAAGCTTTCTTT. Protein sequence: CASSRGQGRNTEAFF.

The chain combines TRBV7-8 with TRBJ1-4, with a tentative D call TRBD1 (5 bases). Germline lookup yields CDR1 SGHVS and CDR2 FQNEAQ. Between the trimmed V and J ends, which lost 5 bases and 10 bases, there was a span of 17 bases. The CDR3 is made up of 14 amino acids. CDR3 loop: CASSLTGAPLKLFF. CDR3 nucleotides: TGTGCCAGCAGCCTTACAGGTGCCCCCTTAAAACTGTTTTTT.

This chain uses TRBV7-8 with TRBJ1-1, with D tentatively TRBD1 (5 bases). The germline CDR1 and CDR2 sequences are SGHVS and FQNEAQ. V was cut by 5 bases and J by 4 bases, with 14 bases left in between. The CDR3 has 14 amino acids. The DNA for the CDR3 is TGTGCCAGCAGCGGCGTGGGGGGGGGCACTGAAGCTTTCTTT. This gives the protein CASSGVGGGTEAFF.